Shown below are 13 T cell receptor beta chains from a single sample sequenced in a study of identical twins (dated by TCRdb to about 2016). The receptor library was made with 5' RACE. The run used an Illumina HiSeq 2000. The public reads were run again by TCRdb, first through fastp at Q25 and then through MiXCR, and only productive beta chains were kept. CDR3 protein sequences are deduplicated, and each keeps its most common genes and DNA. The sample contains some 1,600,000 distinct CDR3 sequences, about 30% of them found a single time. In total, the top ten clones hold about 0.27% of the sample. The sample consisted of cord blood. The receptors derive from a newborn girl in good health.

The J gene is TRBJ2-7, the V gene TRBV12-3 or TRBV12-4; 12 bases fit TRBD2. The CDR3 runs 15 residues. Trimming cost V 2 bases and J 6 bases; bases outside gene matches: 5. The CDR3 here is CASSLRTSGAGEQYF. The CDR3 nucleotides are TGTGCCAGCAGTTTAAGGACTAGCGGGGCAGGCGAGCAGTACTTC.

CDR3 DNA: TGTGCCAGCAGGCTGATAGGGGAGGGGTACCAAGAGACCCAGTACTTC. This codes for CASRLIGEGYQETQYF. This rearrangement joins TRBV28 to TRBJ2-5; 7 positions match TRBD2. Germline loops: CDR1 MDHEN, CDR2 SYDVKM. V lost 6 bases to trimming and J lost 0 bases; unmatched junction nucleotides: 10. This CDR3 region has 16 residues.

The rearrangement links TRBV4-2 to TRBJ2-3; 8 positions agree with TRBD2. J lost 6 bases, V lost 0 bases, and 8 bases had no gene match. The CDR3 totals 16 residues. CDR1 is LGHNA and CDR2 is YNFKEQ in the germline V gene. CDR3 DNA: TGTGCCAGCAGCCAAGAGGCCGGGAGGGCCCACGATACGCAGTATTTT. Translating it yields CASSQEAGRAHDTQYF.

The rearrangement links TRBV29-1 to TRBJ1-5; the match to TRBD1 covers 8 bases. The CDR3 has 13 amino acids. Germline assignment: CDR1 SQVTM and CDR2 ANQGSEA. J gave up 3 bases and V 7 bases, and 5 bases lay outside the gene matches. This CDR3 is CSGGGQDNQPQHF. The CDR3 DNA follows: TGCAGCGGTGGGGGACAGGACAATCAGCCCCAGCATTTT.

V and J are TRBV6-1 and TRBJ1-1; D possibly corresponds to TRBD1 (5 bases). CDR3 size: 13 residues. Germline CDR1 is MNHNS and CDR2 is SASEGT. With 4 bases removed from V and 6 bases from J, the gap between germline ends came to 12 bases. The CDR3: CASSGGTGAEAFF. CDR3 in DNA: TGTGCCAGCAGTGGGGGGACCGGCGCTGAAGCTTTCTTT.

This clonotype has only a few counts. The chain is built from TRBV20-1 and TRBJ2-5; D is unclear. V lost 0 bases, J lost 0 bases, and 8 bases lay in between. This CDR3 spans 14 amino acids. Germline CDR1 and CDR2: DFQATT and SNEGSKA (reference sequence). The CDR3 loop reads CSARDEPNQETQYF. DNA for the CDR3: TGCAGTGCTAGAGATGAGCCGAACCAAGAGACCCAGTACTTC.

The chain couples TRBV12-3 or TRBV12-4 to TRBJ1-2; 7 nucleotides line up with TRBD1. The CDR3 length is 13 residues. Trimming cost V 5 bases and J 7 bases; bases outside gene matches: 7. CDR3 amino acids: CASSLLQGFGYTF. The CDR3 bases are TGTGCCAGCAGTCTCCTACAGGGGTTTGGCTACACCTTC.

As regards this clonotype: An end of the junction differs from the germline gene, which may be a read error. The CDR3 loop reads CASSYRDNTDMQYF. In DNA, the CDR3 is TGTGCCAGCAGTTACCGGGACAACACAGATATGCAGTATTTT. The J gene is TRBJ2-3, the V gene TRBV6-5; D may be TRBD1 (6 bases). CDR3 length equals 14 residues. Germline CDR1 reads MNHEY; CDR2 reads SVGAGI.

With respect to this clonotype: A much more abundant neighbour one base away suggests this may be a read error. V gene TRBV10-3 combines with J gene TRBJ2-7; D not resolved. The germline CDR1 and CDR2 sequences are ENHRY and SYGVKD. This CDR3 is built from 12 residues. CDR3 DNA: TGTGCCGTCAGTGAGTCGAGATACGAGCAGTACTTC. Amino acids: CAVSESRYEQYF.

A few counts support this clonotype. One end of the junction is discordant with germline, which a read error may explain. The rearrangement joins TRBV10-3 to TRBJ2-7; D gene unclear. Germline CDR1 reads ENHRY; CDR2 reads SYGVKD. This CDR3 has 13 amino acids. DNA for the CDR3: TGTGCCGTCAGTGGAGTAGGCTACAATGAGCAGTACTTC. Protein sequence: CAVSGVGYNEQYF.

This clonotype appeared many times. V usage is TRBV10-3 and J usage is TRBJ1-2; no clear D. Trimming removed 6 bases at V and 2 bases at J, with 10 bases between. The CDR3 is 13 amino acids. The germline V gene has CDR1 ENHRY and CDR2 SYGVKD. The DNA for the CDR3 is TGTGCCATCAGCGATCGGGGAAACTATGGCTACACCTTC. This translates into CAISDRGNYGYTF.

The chain carries TRBV20-1 and TRBJ2-3, with 8 nucleotides matching TRBD2. Germline lookup yields CDR1 DFQATT and CDR2 SNEGSKA (reference sequence). The CDR3 contains 14 residues. Trimming took 6 bases from V and 2 from J; bases not matched to a gene: 7. In DNA, the CDR3 is TGCAGTGCGCCGCCTAGCGGGCCCACAGATACGCAGTATTTT. This encodes CSAPPSGPTDTQYF.

This clonotype was observed a handful of times. The chain links TRBV28 to TRBJ1-2; D unresolved. CDR3 size: 13 residues. The V and J ends lost 7 bases and 4 bases respectively, with 13 bases between them. Germline CDR1 MDHEN, CDR2 SYDVKM. The CDR3 is CASTAGGAYGYTF. The CDR3 DNA reads as TGTGCCAGCACCGCGGGTGGTGCCTATGGCTACACCTTC.